This T cell receptor (beta chain) was identified during a study of blood T cell repertoires in COVID-19. Study as a whole: The study drew acute and convalescent COVID-19 samples from the United States, Italy and Spain. T cells, B-cell-depleted T cells, or PBMCs supplied cDNA or gDNA.

This clone was counted a few times. How the authors handled the data: Quantification of nucleated cells was approximated via reference gene primer amplification. Method: immunoSEQ multiplex PCR; TCRdb's copy keeps in-frame clones and lacks some. That table is the source of V, J and clone size, and D and trimming were worked out from the DNA. Of some 96,000 clones in the sample, approximately 87% are singletons; the top ten hold about 13%. CDR1 and CDR2 from the germline V gene are KGHSH and LQKENI. The trim removed 8 bases at V and 2 bases at J, leaving 4 bases unmatched. This CDR3 spans 14 amino acids.

This chain joins TRBV18 and TRBJ2-1; 9 bases are shared with TRBD2. The source is a human donor in a cohort sampled during active COVID-19. Input material: peripheral blood. CDR3 region: CASTRTSAYNEQFF. CDR3 in DNA: TGTGCCAGCACCCGGACTAGCGCCTACAATGAGCAGTTCTTC.